The entry below gives a single T cell receptor beta chain sequence along with its context. What it binds is unknown. The sample belongs to a study of radiotherapy plus CTLA-4 blockade in lung cancer. TCRdb keeps only in-frame clones here, not all; method: immunoSEQ multiplex PCR. The data hold some 110,000 clones, with about 85% observed a single time. Study findings and constraints: Interferon-beta and early blood T cell clone dynamics reportedly predicted response best.

The study treated chemo-refractory metastatic non-small-cell lung cancer patients with focal radiation plus ipilimumab CTLA-4 blockade. V was clipped by 3 bases and J by 1 base, with 9 bases between them. Germline-derived CDR1 and CDR2 are PRHDT and FYEKMQ (reference sequence). This CDR3 is 14 amino acids long. The chain combines TRBV13 with TRBJ1-1, with TRBD1 as a possible D gene (6 bases). The clonotype originates from a human donor with non-small cell lung cancer that progressed on radiotherapy plus ipilimumab. Some clones in this sample may be carry-over from other donors' samples. Material: peripheral blood, obtained from a patient treated with radiotherapy plus ipilimumab. This CDR3 is CASSFQGWNTEAFF. The CDR3 nucleotides read TGTGCCAGCAGCTTTCAGGGGTGGAACACTGAAGCTTTCTTT.